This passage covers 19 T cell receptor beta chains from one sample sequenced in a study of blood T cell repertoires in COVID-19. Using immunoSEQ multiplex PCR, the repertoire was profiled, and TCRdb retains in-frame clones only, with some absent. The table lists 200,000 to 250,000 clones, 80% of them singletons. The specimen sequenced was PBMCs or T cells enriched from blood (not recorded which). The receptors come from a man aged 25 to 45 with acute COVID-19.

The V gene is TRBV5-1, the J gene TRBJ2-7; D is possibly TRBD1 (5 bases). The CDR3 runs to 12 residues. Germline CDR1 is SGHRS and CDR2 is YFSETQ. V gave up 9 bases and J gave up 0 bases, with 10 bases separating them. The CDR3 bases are TGCGCCACCCCGGACACCTCCTACGAGCAGTACTTC. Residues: CATPDTSYEQYF. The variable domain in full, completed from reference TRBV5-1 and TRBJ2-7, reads KAGVTQTPRYLIKTRGQQVTLSCSPISGHRSVSWYQQTPGQGLQFLFEYFSETQRNKGNFPGRFSGRQFSNSRSEMNVSTLELGDSALYLCATPDTSYEQYFGPGTRLTVT.

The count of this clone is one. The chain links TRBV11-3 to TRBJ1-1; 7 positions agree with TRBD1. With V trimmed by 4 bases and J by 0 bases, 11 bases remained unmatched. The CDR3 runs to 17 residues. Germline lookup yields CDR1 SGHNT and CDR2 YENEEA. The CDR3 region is CASSSPGQGEMNTEAFF. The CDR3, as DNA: TGTGCCAGCAGCTCCCCTGGGCAGGGGGAAATGAACACTGAAGCTTTCTTT.

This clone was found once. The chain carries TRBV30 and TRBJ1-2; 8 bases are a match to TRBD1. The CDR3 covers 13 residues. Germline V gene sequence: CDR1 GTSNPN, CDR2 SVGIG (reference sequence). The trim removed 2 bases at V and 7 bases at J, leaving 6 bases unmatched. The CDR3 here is CAWSSTGACGYTF. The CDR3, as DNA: TGTGCCTGGAGTTCGACAGGGGCGTGTGGCTACACCTTC.

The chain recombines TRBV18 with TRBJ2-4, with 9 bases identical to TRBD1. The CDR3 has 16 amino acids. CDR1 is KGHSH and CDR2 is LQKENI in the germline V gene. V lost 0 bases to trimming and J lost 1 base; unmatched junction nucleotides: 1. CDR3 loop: CASSPPGTGAKNIQYF. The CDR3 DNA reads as TGTGCCAGCTCACCACCTGGGACAGGGGCCAAAAACATTCAGTACTTC.

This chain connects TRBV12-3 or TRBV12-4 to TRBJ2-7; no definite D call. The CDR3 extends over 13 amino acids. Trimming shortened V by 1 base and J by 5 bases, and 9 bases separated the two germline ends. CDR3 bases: TGTGCCAGCAGTTTAGGTCCCGCGAACGAGCAGTACTTC. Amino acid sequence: CASSLGPANEQYF.

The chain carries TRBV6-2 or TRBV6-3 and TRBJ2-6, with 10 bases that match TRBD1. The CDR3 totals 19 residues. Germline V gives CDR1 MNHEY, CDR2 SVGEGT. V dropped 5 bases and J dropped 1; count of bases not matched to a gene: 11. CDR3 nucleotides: TGTGCCAGCAGTACATTGGACAGGGGGAAAACTTCTGGGGCCAACGTCCTGACTTTC. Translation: CASSTLDRGKTSGANVLTF.

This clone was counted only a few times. Here the CDR3 DNA reads TGCGCCAGCAGCTGGAACAGGGTACCCGGGGAGCTGTTTTTT. It encodes CASSWNRVPGELFF. The V call is TRBV5-1, the J call TRBJ2-2; a possible D gene is TRBD1 (6 bases). V lost 3 bases and J lost 6, with 12 bases in between. Germline CDR1 reads SGHRS; CDR2 reads YFSETQ. CDR3 length: 14 residues.

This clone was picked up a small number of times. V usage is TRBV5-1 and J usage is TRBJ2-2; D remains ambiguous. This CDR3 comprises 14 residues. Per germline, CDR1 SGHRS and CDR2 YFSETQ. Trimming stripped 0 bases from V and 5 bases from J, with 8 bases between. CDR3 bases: TGCGCCAGCAGCTTGGAACAGTGGACCGGGGAGCTGTTTTTT. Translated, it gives CASSLEQWTGELFF.

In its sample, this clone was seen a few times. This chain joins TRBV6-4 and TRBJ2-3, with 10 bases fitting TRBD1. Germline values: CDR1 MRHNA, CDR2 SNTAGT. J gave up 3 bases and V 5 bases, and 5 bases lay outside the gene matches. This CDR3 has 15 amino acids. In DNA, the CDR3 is TGTGCCAGCAGTCCTGGGACAGGGGAGACAGATACGCAGTATTTT. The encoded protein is CASSPGTGETDTQYF.

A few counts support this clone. In DNA, the CDR3 is TGCGCCAGCAGCTTTTACTCCGGGACTAGCACAGATACGCAGTATTTT. Translated: CASSFYSGTSTDTQYF. The chain links TRBV5-1 to TRBJ2-3; D possibly corresponds to TRBD2 (6 bases). The CDR3 length is 16 residues. Trimming removed 2 bases from V and 0 bases from J, with 13 bases in between. CDR1 and CDR2 (germline): SGHRS, YFSETQ.

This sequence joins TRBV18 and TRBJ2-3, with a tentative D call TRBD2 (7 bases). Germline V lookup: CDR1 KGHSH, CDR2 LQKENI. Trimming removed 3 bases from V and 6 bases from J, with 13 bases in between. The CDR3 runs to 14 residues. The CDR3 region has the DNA TGTGCCAGCTCACCGTCGGGGGGCCCGGATACGCAGTATTTT. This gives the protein CASSPSGGPDTQYF.

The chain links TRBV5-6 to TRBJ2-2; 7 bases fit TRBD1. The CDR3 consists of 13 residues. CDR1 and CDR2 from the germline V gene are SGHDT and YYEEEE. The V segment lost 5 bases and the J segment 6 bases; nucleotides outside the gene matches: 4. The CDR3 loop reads CASRRQGPGELFF. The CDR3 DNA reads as TGTGCCAGCAGGAGACAGGGACCCGGGGAGCTGTTTTTT.

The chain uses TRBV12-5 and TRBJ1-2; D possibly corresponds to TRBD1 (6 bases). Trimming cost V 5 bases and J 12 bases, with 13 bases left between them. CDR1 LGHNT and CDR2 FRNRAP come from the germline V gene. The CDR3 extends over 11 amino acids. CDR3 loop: CASGEGVLDTF. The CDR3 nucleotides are TGTGCTAGTGGTGAGGGGGTATTGGACACCTTC.

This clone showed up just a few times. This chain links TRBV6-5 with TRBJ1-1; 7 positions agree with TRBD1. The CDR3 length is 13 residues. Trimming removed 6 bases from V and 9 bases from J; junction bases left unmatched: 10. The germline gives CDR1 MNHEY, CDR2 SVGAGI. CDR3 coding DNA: TGTGCCAGCAGACGACACCGGGACAGTAAAGCTTTCTTT. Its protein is CASRRHRDSKAFF.

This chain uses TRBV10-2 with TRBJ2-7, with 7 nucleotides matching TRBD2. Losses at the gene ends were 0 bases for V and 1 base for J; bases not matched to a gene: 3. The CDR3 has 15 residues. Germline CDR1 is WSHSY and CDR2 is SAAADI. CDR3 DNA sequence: TGCGCCAGCAGTGAGTCGGCGGGGGAGTCCTACGAGCAGTACTTC. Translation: CASSESAGESYEQYF.

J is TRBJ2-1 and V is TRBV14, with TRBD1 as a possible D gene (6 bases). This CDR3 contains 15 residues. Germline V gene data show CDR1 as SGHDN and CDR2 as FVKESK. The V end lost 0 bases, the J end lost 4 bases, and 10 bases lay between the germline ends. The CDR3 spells CASSQEQGRYNEQFF. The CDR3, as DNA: TGTGCCAGCAGCCAAGAGCAGGGGCGGTACAATGAGCAGTTCTTC.

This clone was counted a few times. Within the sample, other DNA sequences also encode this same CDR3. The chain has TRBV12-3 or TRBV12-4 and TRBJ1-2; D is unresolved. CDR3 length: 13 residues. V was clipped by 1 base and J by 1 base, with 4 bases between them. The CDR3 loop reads CASSLDSNYGYTF. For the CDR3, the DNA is TGTGCCAGCAGTTTAGACAGTAACTATGGCTACACCTTC.

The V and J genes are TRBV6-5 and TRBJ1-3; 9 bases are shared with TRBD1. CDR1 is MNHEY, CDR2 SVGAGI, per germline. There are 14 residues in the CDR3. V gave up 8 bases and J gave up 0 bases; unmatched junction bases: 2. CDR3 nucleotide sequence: TGTGCCAGCGGGACAGGGTTCTCTGGAAACACCATATATTTT. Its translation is CASGTGFSGNTIYF.

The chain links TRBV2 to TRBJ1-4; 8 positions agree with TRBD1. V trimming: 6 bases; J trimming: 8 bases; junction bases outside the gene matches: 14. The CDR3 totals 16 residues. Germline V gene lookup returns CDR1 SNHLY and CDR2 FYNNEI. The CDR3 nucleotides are TGTGCCAGCAGGGACAGGACAGGGTCTGTAATGGAAAAACTGTTTTTT. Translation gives CASRDRTGSVMEKLFF.